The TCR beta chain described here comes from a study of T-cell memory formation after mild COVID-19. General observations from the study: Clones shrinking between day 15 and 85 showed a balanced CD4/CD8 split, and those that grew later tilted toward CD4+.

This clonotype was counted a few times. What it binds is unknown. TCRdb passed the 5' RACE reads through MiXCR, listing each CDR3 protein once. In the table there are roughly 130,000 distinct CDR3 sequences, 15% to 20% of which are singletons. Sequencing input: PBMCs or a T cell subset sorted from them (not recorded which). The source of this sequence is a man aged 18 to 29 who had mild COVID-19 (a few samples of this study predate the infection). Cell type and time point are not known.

The CDR3 here is CASSQGGAYEQYF. CDR3 in DNA: TGCGCCAGCAGCCAAGGGGGGGCCTACGAGCAGTACTTC. The chain combines TRBV4-3 with TRBJ2-7; D perhaps matches TRBD2 (6 bases). The V gene lost 1 base and the J gene lost 2 bases, with 6 bases spanning the gap. Germline V lookup: CDR1 LGHNA, CDR2 YSLEER. There are 13 residues in the CDR3.